The 25 T cell receptor beta chains below come from one sample, sequenced in a study of blood T cell repertoires in COVID-19. The data were produced by immunoSEQ multiplex PCR, yet TCRdb's version contains in-frame clones alone and is incomplete. The sample has 25,000 to 35,000 clones; approximately 84% are singletons. The sequencing input was peripheral blood. These receptors originate from a man between 65 and 80 years old with active COVID-19.

This CDR3 is CAGPSGEAKNIQYF. The CDR3, as DNA: TGTGCCGGACCTTCAGGGGAAGCCAAAAACATTCAGTACTTC. This rearrangement joins TRBV28 to TRBJ2-4; perhaps TRBD1 as D (6 bases). The CDR3 spans 14 residues. Germline V gives CDR1 MDHEN, CDR2 SYDVKM. Trimming shortened V by 11 bases and J by 0 bases, and 14 bases separated the two germline ends.

The gene calls are TRBV5-5 and TRBJ2-1, with 8 positions matching TRBD1. The junction had 6 bases not matched to a gene; V was cut back by 4 bases and J by 6 bases. This CDR3 has 14 amino acids. Per the germline V gene, CDR1 is SGHKS and CDR2 is YYEKEE (reference sequence). The chain's CDR3 is CASSPLDRVNEQFF. The CDR3 DNA reads TGTGCCAGCAGCCCGCTGGACAGGGTCAATGAGCAGTTCTTC.

The chain is built from TRBV7-9 and TRBJ1-2; 7 positions match TRBD1. Per the germline V gene, CDR1 is SEHNR and CDR2 is FQNEAQ (reference sequence). Trimming removed 5 bases from V and 5 bases from J; junction bases left unmatched: 5. This CDR3 contains 13 residues. The DNA for the CDR3 is TGTGCCAGCAGCCTACAGGGGACATATGGCTACACCTTC. As protein: CASSLQGTYGYTF. Together with reference TRBV7-9 and TRBJ1-2, the CDR3 gives the full variable domain: DTGVSQNPRHKITKRGQNVTFRCDPISEHNRLYWYRQTLGQGPEFLTYFQNEAQLEKSRLLSDRFSAERPKGSFSTLEIQRTEQGDSAMYLCASSLQGTYGYTFGSGTRLTVV.

This clone showed up just a few times. The chain has TRBV5-1 and TRBJ1-3, with 7 positions matching TRBD1. Germline trimming cut 3 bases from V and 2 bases from J; bases unmatched to any gene: 11. CDR1 SGHRS and CDR2 YFSETQ come from the germline V gene. The CDR3 runs to 17 residues. DNA for the CDR3: TGCGCCAGCAGCTCCCTTACTACAGGGGCGCCTGGAAACACCATATATTTT. Translated, it gives CASSSLTTGAPGNTIYF.

The chain is built from TRBV10-3 and TRBJ1-4; TRBD1 matches at 11 bases. The J segment lost 0 bases and the V segment lost 6 bases, leaving 6 bases of the junction unmatched. Germline V lookup: CDR1 ENHRY, CDR2 SYGVKD. The CDR3 extends over 17 amino acids. The CDR3 DNA sequence: TGTGCCATCAGCACCGGACAGGGGGCCTCAACTAATGAAAAACTGTTTTTT. Translated: CAISTGQGASTNEKLFF.

This chain uses TRBV6-2 or TRBV6-3 with TRBJ2-1; D gene ambiguous. The CDR3 runs 12 residues. Germline lookup yields CDR1 MNHEY and CDR2 SVGEGT. V lost 2 bases and J lost 8, with 7 bases in between. CDR3 DNA: TGTGCCAGCAGTTACCAGGTCGATGAGCAGTTCTTC. It yields the protein CASSYQVDEQFF.

This sequence joins TRBV25-1 and TRBJ2-5, with 12 positions matching TRBD2. This CDR3 comprises 16 residues. The germline gives CDR1 MGHDK, CDR2 SYGVNS. V gave up 5 bases and J gave up 0 bases; unmatched junction bases: 4. The chain's CDR3 is CASSPTSGGYQETQYF. The CDR3 DNA reads as TGTGCCAGCAGTCCAACTAGCGGGGGGTACCAAGAGACCCAGTACTTC.

This sequence joins TRBV29-1 and TRBJ1-1; no definite D call. The CDR3 has 13 amino acids. Germline CDR1 is SQVTM and CDR2 is ANQGSEA. The V gene lost 4 bases and the J gene lost 0 bases, with 9 bases spanning the gap. CDR3 loop: CSVAAGLNTEAFF. CDR3 DNA sequence: TGCAGCGTTGCGGCAGGCTTGAACACTGAAGCTTTCTTT.

CDR3 residues: CASSPEGFNSPLHF. The CDR3 DNA reads TGCGCCAGCAGTCCGGAGGGGTTTAATTCACCCCTCCACTTT. This chain connects TRBV5-1 to TRBJ1-6; maybe TRBD1 (5 bases). Germline V CDR1 and CDR2: SGHRS, YFSETQ. The CDR3 runs to 14 residues. Trimming removed 5 bases from V and 6 bases from J, with 12 bases in between.

The rearrangement uses TRBV11-3 and TRBJ2-3, with D unclear. Deletions cut 7 bases from V and 2 bases from J, with 19 bases between. Germline CDR1 SGHNT, CDR2 YENEEA. The CDR3 runs 16 residues. In DNA, the CDR3 is TGTGCCAGCACCACTTACCCGATGGGCACCACAGATACGCAGTATTTT. It is translated as CASTTYPMGTTDTQYF.

This clone was observed a handful of times. This rearrangement joins TRBV30 to TRBJ1-6; unclear D gene. Germline V gives CDR1 GTSNPN, CDR2 SVGIG (reference sequence). Trimming left V 2 bases short and J 8 bases short, with 7 bases between. The CDR3 spans 12 residues. CDR3: CAWSFTDSPLHF. The CDR3 coding sequence is TGTGCCTGGAGTTTCACGGATTCACCCCTCCACTTT.

The J gene is TRBJ1-2, the V gene TRBV5-1; tentatively, D is TRBD1 (5 bases). The CDR3 runs 13 residues. V was clipped by 5 bases and J by 3 bases, with 11 bases between them. CDR1 is SGHRS and CDR2 is YFSETQ in the germline V gene. CDR3 in amino acids: CASSRGTDYGYTF. For the CDR3, the DNA is TGCGCCAGCAGTCGGGGGACCGACTATGGCTACACCTTC.

The rearrangement uses TRBV27 and TRBJ1-5; D is unresolved. Trimming removed 5 bases at V and 3 bases at J, with 8 bases between. Germline V lookup: CDR1 MNHEY, CDR2 SMNVEV (reference sequence). This CDR3 spans 13 amino acids. CDR3 in DNA: TGTGCCAGCAGTCACGAGAACAATCAGCCCCAGCATTTT. The encoded protein is CASSHENNQPQHF.

The rearrangement joins TRBV5-1 to TRBJ1-5; D gene unclear. CDR3 length: 14 residues. Germline V gene lookup returns CDR1 SGHRS and CDR2 YFSETQ. The germline V and J ends were trimmed by 0 bases and 9 bases, with 13 bases remaining between them. For the CDR3, the DNA is TGCGCCAGCAGCTTGGGGTTCGGGGAATGGCCCCAGCATTTT. It encodes CASSLGFGEWPQHF. The full variable domain, its missing parts supplied by reference TRBV5-1 and TRBJ1-5, is KAGVTQTPRYLIKTRGQQVTLSCSPISGHRSVSWYQQTPGQGLQFLFEYFSETQRNKGNFPGRFSGRQFSNSRSEMNVSTLELGDSALYLCASSLGFGEWPQHFGDGTRLSIL.

This chain connects TRBV9 to TRBJ1-2; the match to TRBD1 covers 10 bases. Trimming took 4 bases from V and 6 from J; bases not matched to a gene: 12. The CDR3 loop spans 16 amino acids. The germline CDR1 and CDR2 sequences are SGDLS and YYNGEE. DNA for the CDR3: TGTGCCAGCAGCATATCCCGGGACAGGGGTGGTAATGGCTACACCTTC. It encodes CASSISRDRGGNGYTF.

The rearrangement joins TRBV11-2 to TRBJ2-5, with no clear D. The germline CDR1 and CDR2 sequences are SGHAT and FQNNGV. The CDR3 runs to 16 residues. V was cut by 3 bases and J by 1 base, with 15 bases left in between. The CDR3 coding sequence is TGTGCCAGCAGCTTCACTGGTAGTGCCCCCCAAGAGACCCAGTACTTC. It codes for CASSFTGSAPQETQYF.

J is TRBJ1-6 and V is TRBV18; no clear D gene. Germline values: CDR1 KGHSH, CDR2 LQKENI. The CDR3 runs to 14 residues. The V and J ends lost 2 bases and 10 bases respectively, with 12 bases between them. The DNA of the CDR3 is TGTGCCAGCTCACCAGGAGGGTTTGGATCACCCCTCCACTTT. It specifies CASSPGGFGSPLHF.

This clone was found once. The chain recombines TRBV7-2 with TRBJ2-7; 8 nucleotides agree with TRBD2. CDR3 length: 16 residues. In germline, CDR1 is SGHTA, CDR2 FQGNSA. V dropped 3 bases and J dropped 3; count of bases not matched to a gene: 10. The CDR3 DNA follows: TGTGCCAGCAGCTTGAGTCCGGGACTAGATGTCTACGAGCAGTACTTC. Residues: CASSLSPGLDVYEQYF.

Details on this clone: Other DNA sequences in this sample translate to the same CDR3. The chain combines TRBV11-3 with TRBJ2-2; 7 nucleotides align to TRBD1. This CDR3 spans 15 amino acids. Germline assignment: CDR1 SGHNT and CDR2 YENEEA. Germline trimming cut 1 base from V and 2 bases from J; bases unmatched to any gene: 1. CDR3 sequence reads: CASSLGQGNTGELFF. CDR3 nucleotides: TGTGCCAGCAGCTTAGGACAGGGAAACACCGGGGAGCTGTTTTTT.

The chain joins TRBV5-1 to TRBJ2-6; 8 nucleotides agree with TRBD1. The CDR3 extends over 17 amino acids. Looked up from germline, CDR1 is SGHRS and CDR2 is YFSETQ. The V and J ends lost 5 bases and 0 bases, in that order; junction bases with no gene match: 7. The CDR3 region is CASRQGAHSSGANVLTF. In DNA form, the CDR3 reads TGCGCCAGCAGGCAGGGGGCTCACAGCTCTGGGGCCAACGTCCTGACTTTC.

The gene calls are TRBV3-1 (or the pseudogene TRBV3-2) and TRBJ2-5; 8 bases are a match to TRBD2. Trimming took 0 bases from V and 0 from J; bases not matched to a gene: 3. The CDR3 is 16 residues long. CDR1 LGHDT and CDR2 YNNKEL come from the germline V gene (reference sequence). The chain's CDR3 is CASSQDGRGDQETQYF. The CDR3 bases are TGTGCCAGCAGCCAAGATGGGCGGGGGGACCAAGAGACCCAGTACTTC.

V usage is TRBV5-1 and J usage is TRBJ2-1, with 9 bases aligning to TRBD1. J was trimmed by 8 bases and V by 0 bases; bases with no gene match: 9. Germline V lookup: CDR1 SGHRS, CDR2 YFSETQ. The CDR3 length is 16 residues. CDR3 nucleotides: TGCGCCAGCAGCTTGGGTACTACAGGGGGCCTGGATGAGCAGTTCTTC. Translation: CASSLGTTGGLDEQFF. The whole variable domain, remainder taken from reference TRBV5-1 and TRBJ2-1, is KAGVTQTPRYLIKTRGQQVTLSCSPISGHRSVSWYQQTPGQGLQFLFEYFSETQRNKGNFPGRFSGRQFSNSRSEMNVSTLELGDSALYLCASSLGTTGGLDEQFFGPGTRLTVL.

The J gene is TRBJ2-2, the V gene TRBV9; D might be TRBD2 (6 bases). This CDR3 is 14 amino acids long. V lost 4 bases and J lost 4, with 11 bases in between. The V gene's germline CDR1 is SGDLS and CDR2 YYNGEE. CDR3 sequence reads: CASSLGLTTGELFF. The CDR3 coding sequence is TGTGCCAGCAGCTTGGGACTTACCACCGGGGAGCTGTTTTTT.

This clone was seen a handful of times. The chain combines TRBV7-3 with TRBJ2-7; D remains ambiguous. The CDR3 is 13 residues long. Trimming removed 8 bases at V and 5 bases at J, with 16 bases between. Germline CDR1 and CDR2: SGHTA and FQGTGA. CDR3 nucleotide sequence: TGTGCCAGCGCTCGCTCGGGTCTCAACGAGCAGTACTTC. It yields the protein CASARSGLNEQYF.

The rearrangement uses TRBV27 and TRBJ2-1; no reliable D call. Between the trimmed V and J ends, which lost 2 bases and 0 bases, there was a span of 5 bases. CDR1 and CDR2 from the germline V gene are MNHEY and SMNVEV (reference sequence). There are 14 residues in the CDR3. The CDR3 spells CASSLQASYNEQFF. The CDR3 coding sequence is TGTGCCAGCAGTTTACAGGCCTCCTACAATGAGCAGTTCTTC.